The T cell receptor beta chain described here comes from a study of blood T cell repertoires in COVID-19. Overall study context: Both acute and convalescent COVID-19 samples were obtained from the United States, Italy and Spain. From T cells, B-cell-depleted T cells, or PBMCs came the material, which was cDNA or gDNA.

As originally analysed: How many nucleated cells were present was estimated from reference gene primer amplification. TCRdb's table, derived via immunoSEQ multiplex PCR, lists solely in-frame clones and lacks some. V, J and clone size were drawn from that table, and D and trimming were deduced from the DNA. The repertoire has about 70,000 clones, 80% of them found once; the top ten carry 15% to 20%. The ends were cut back, 0 bases at V and 3 bases at J, with 8 bases in the middle. The CDR3 runs to 14 residues. CDR1 is MGHRA and CDR2 is YSYEKL in the germline V gene. This clonotype was sampled from a man between 65 and 85 years old who had recovered from COVID-19. The chain joins TRBV4-1 to TRBJ1-2; possible D gene TRBD1, 5 bases. The sample was peripheral blood. The DNA of the CDR3 is TGCGCCAGCAGCCAAGACAGGGATTACTATGGCTACACCTTC. Its translation: CASSQDRDYYGYTF.